This T cell receptor (beta chain) was retrieved from a study of cytomegalovirus exposure and HLA in healthy donors. Findings of the study overall: In vitro work confirmed that a few CMV-associated chains recognize CMV antigens.

V shed 2 bases, J shed 7 bases, and the junction held 14 bases outside the gene matches. Germline V gene sequence: CDR1 SGHRS, CDR2 YFSETQ. The CDR3 is made up of 17 amino acids. The PCR made use of 60 Vbeta and 13 Jbeta primers. The data were produced by immunoSEQ multiplex PCR, yet TCRdb's version contains in-frame clones alone and is incomplete. This repertoire includes about 200,000 clones. A remark on this clone: Antigen specificity is unknown.

This TCR was sampled from a girl aged 2 to 9 in good health and CMV-seropositive. The chain is built from TRBV5-1 and TRBJ2-1; 8 positions agree with TRBD2. The sequenced sample consisted of PBMCs. CDR3 region: CASSFDLIAGSINEQFF. The CDR3 bases are TGCGCCAGCAGCTTCGACCTAATAGCGGGAAGTATTAATGAGCAGTTCTTC.